The rows below give T cell receptor beta chains drawn from one sample of a study of shared clonotypes between healthy human individuals. Assay used: immunoSEQ multiplex PCR; TCRdb lists only in-frame clones, some missing. Among more than 900,000 clones listed, 70% to 80% were seen once. Sequencing was carried out using memory CD4+ T cells from PBMCs. Receptors originate from a man aged 18 to 30 in good health. Some clones in this sample may be carry-over from other donors' samples. CDR3s include the opening cysteine and the closing phenylalanine or tryptophan. The size field is filled for only some rows; it gives once, few, many or a size class.

cdr3_aa | clone_size | v_call
CASSLKASGMGGQETQYF | - | TRBV27
CASSLGGGANTEAFF | - | TRBV5-1
CASIRTQGVTYEQYF | - | TRBV11-2
CASSLGTGTSSRELFF | - | TRBV28
CAWRRESGNTIYF | - | TRBV30
CASSLVPGTPNTEAFF | few | TRBV5-1
CAISRTGVETQYF | once | TRBV10-3
CSVRTHDQPQHF | - | TRBV29-1
CASSQLGTGGKNTEAFF | - | TRBV4-2
CASSPGGDANTEAFF | - | TRBV4-1
CASSPTGADYGYTF | - | TRBV5-1
CASSVGGTQYNEQFF | - | TRBV5-1
CASSVPGSGNQPQHF | - | TRBV28
CAWSPQLAGNEQFF | - | TRBV30
CASSSRGPDGYTF | - | TRBV5-6
CASSSPVRVQVTEAFF | - | TRBV11-2